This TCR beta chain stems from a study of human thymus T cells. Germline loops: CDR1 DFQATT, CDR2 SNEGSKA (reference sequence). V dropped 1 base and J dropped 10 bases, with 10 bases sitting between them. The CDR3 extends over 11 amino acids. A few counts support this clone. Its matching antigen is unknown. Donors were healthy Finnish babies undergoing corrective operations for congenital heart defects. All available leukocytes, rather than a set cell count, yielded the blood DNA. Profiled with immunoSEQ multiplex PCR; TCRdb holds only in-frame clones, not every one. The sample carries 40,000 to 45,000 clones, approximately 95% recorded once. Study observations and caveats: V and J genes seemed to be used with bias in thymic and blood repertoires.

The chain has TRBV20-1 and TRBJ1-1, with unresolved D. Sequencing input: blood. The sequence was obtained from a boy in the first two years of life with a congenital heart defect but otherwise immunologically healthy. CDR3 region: CSARVGYRAFF. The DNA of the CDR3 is TGCAGTGCTAGAGTAGGATACAGAGCTTTCTTT.